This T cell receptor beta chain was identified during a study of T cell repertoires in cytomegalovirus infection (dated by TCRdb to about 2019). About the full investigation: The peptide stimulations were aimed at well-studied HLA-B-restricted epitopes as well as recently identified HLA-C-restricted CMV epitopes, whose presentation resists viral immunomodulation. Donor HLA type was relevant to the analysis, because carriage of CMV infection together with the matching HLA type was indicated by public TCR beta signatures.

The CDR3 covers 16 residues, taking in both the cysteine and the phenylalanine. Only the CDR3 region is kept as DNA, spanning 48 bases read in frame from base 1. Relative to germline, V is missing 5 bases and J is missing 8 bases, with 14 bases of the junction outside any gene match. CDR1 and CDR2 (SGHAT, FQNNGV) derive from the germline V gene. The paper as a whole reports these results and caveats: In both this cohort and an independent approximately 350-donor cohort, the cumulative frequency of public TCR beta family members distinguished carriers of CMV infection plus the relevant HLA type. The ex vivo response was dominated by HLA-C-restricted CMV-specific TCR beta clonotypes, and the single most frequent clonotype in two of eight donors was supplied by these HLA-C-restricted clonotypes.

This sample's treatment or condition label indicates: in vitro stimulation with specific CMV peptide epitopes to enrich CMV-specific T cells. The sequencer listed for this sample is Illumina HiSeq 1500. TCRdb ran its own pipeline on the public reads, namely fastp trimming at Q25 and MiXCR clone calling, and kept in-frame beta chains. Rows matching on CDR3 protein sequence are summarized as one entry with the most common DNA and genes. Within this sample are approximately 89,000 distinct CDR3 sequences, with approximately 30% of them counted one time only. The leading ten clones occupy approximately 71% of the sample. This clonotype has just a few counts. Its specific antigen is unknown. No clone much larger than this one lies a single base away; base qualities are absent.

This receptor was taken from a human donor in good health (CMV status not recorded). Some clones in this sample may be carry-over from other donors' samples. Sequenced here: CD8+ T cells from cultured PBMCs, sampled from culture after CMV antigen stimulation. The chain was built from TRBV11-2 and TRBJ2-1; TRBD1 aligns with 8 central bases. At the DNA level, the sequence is TGTGCCAGCAGCCTCTGGGGGAGACAGGGGACAGATGAGCAGTTCTTC. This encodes CASSLWGRQGTDEQFF.